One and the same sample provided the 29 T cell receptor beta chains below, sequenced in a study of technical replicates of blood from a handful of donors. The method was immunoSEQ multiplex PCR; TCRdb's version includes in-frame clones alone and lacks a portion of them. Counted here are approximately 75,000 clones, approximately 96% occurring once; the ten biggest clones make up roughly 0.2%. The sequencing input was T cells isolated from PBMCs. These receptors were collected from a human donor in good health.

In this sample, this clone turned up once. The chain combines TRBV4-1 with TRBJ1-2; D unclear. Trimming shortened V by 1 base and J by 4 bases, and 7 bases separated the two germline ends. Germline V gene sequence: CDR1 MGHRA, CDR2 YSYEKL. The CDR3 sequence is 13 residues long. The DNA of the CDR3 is TGCGCCAGCAGCCAAGTGCAGTCCTATGGCTACACCTTC. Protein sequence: CASSQVQSYGYTF.

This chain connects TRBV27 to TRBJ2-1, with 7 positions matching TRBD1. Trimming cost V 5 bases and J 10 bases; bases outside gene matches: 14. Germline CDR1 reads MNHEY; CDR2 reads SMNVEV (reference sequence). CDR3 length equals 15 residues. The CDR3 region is CASSGTGEPTGEQFF. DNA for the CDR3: TGTGCCAGCAGTGGAACAGGGGAGCCGACTGGGGAGCAGTTCTTC.

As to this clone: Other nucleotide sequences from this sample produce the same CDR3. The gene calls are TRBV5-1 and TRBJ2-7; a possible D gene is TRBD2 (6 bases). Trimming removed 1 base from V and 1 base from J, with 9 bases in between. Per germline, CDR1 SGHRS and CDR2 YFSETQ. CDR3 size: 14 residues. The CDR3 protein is CASSLTGVSYEQYF. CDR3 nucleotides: TGCGCCAGCAGCTTGACGGGAGTATCCTACGAGCAGTACTTC.

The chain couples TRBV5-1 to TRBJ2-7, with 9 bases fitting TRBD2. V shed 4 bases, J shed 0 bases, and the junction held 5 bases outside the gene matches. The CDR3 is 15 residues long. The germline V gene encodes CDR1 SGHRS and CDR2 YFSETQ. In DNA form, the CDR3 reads TGCGCCAGCAGCGTCGGACTAGCGAGCTCCTACGAGCAGTACTTC. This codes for CASSVGLASSYEQYF.

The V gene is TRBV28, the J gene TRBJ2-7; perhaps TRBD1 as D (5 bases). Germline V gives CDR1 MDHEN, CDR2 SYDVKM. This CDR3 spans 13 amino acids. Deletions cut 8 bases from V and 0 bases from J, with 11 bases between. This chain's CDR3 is CASSQGNSYEQYF. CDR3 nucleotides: TGTGCCAGCTCCCAGGGTAACTCCTACGAGCAGTACTTC.

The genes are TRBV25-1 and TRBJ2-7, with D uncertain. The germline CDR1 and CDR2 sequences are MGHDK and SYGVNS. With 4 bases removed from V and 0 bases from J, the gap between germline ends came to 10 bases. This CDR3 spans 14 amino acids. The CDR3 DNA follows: TGTGCCAGCAGTGGGCTCCCCCTCTCCTACGAGCAGTACTTC. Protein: CASSGLPLSYEQYF.

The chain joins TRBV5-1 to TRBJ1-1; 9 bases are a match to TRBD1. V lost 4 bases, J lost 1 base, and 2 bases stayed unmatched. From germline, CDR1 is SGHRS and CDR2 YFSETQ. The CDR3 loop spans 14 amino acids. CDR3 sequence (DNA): TGCGCCAGCAGCAGGGGACAGGGGAACACTGAAGCTTTCTTT. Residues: CASSRGQGNTEAFF.

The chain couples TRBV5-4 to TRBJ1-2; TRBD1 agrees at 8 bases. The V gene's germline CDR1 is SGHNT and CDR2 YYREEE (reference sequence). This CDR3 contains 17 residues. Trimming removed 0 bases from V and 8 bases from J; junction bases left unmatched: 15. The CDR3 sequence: CASSLARGRFSTRGYTF. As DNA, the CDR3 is TGTGCCAGCAGCTTGGCCAGGGGGCGATTTTCAACTCGAGGCTACACCTTC. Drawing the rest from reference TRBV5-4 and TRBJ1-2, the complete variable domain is ETGVTQSPTHLIKTRGQQVTLRCSSQSGHNTVSWYQQALGQGPQFIFQYYREEENGRGNFPPRFSGLQFPNYSSELNVNALELDDSALYLCASSLARGRFSTRGYTFGSGTRLTVV.

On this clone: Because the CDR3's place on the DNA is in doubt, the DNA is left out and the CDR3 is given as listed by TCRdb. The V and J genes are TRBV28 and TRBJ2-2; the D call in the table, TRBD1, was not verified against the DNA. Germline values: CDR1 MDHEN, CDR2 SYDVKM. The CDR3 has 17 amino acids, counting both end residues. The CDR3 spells CASSSSTDRKFTGELFF.

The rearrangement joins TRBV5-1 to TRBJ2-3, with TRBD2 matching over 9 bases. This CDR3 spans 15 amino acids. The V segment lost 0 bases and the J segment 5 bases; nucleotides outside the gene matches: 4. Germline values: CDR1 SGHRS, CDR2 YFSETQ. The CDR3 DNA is TGCGCCAGCAGCTTGGGGCTAGCGGGGAGAGATACGCAGTATTTT. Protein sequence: CASSLGLAGRDTQYF. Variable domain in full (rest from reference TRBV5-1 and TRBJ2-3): KAGVTQTPRYLIKTRGQQVTLSCSPISGHRSVSWYQQTPGQGLQFLFEYFSETQRNKGNFPGRFSGRQFSNSRSEMNVSTLELGDSALYLCASSLGLAGRDTQYFGPGTRLTVL.

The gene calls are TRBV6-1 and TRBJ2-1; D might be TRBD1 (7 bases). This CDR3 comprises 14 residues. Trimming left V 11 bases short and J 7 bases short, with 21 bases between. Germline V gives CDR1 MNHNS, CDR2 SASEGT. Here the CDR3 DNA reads TGTGCCTGCTTTTGGAGGGGGCGTAATAATGAGCAGTTCTTC. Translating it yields CACFWRGRNNEQFF.

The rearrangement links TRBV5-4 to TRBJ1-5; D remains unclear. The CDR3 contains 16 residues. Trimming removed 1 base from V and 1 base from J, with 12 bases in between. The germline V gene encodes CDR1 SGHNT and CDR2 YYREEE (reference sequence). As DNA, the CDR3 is TGTGCCAGCAGCTTGTACGGGGATCCGAGCAATCAGCCCCAGCATTTT. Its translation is CASSLYGDPSNQPQHF. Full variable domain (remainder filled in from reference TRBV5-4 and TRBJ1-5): ETGVTQSPTHLIKTRGQQVTLRCSSQSGHNTVSWYQQALGQGPQFIFQYYREEENGRGNFPPRFSGLQFPNYSSELNVNALELDDSALYLCASSLYGDPSNQPQHFGDGTRLSIL.

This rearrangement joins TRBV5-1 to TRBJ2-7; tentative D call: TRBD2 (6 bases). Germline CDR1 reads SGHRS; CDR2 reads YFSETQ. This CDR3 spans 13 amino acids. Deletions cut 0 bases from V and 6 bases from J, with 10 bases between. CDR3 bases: TGCGCCAGCAGCTTGGCCTTGGGAGGCGAGCAGTACTTC. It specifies CASSLALGGEQYF. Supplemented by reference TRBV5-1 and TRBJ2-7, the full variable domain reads KAGVTQTPRYLIKTRGQQVTLSCSPISGHRSVSWYQQTPGQGLQFLFEYFSETQRNKGNFPGRFSGRQFSNSRSEMNVSTLELGDSALYLCASSLALGGEQYFGPGTRLTVT.

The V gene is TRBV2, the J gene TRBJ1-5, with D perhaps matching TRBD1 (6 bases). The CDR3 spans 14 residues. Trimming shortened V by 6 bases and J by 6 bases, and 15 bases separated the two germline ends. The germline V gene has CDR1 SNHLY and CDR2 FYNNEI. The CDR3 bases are TGTGCCAGCAGCAGCACTCCAGGGGCTCAGCCCCAGCATTTT. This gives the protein CASSSTPGAQPQHF.

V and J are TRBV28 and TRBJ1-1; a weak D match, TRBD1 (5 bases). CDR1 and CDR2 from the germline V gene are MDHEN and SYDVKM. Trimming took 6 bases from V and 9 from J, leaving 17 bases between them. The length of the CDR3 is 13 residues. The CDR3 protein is CASRPAGGSKAFF. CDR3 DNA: TGTGCCAGCAGACCCGCCGGGGGGAGTAAAGCTTTCTTT.

The CDR3 DNA follows: TGTGCCAGCAGCTTGGGGGGGACCGGGGAGCTGTTTTTT. Amino acid sequence: CASSLGGTGELFF. V gene TRBV7-6 combines with J gene TRBJ2-2; TRBD2 matches at 7 bases. This CDR3 is built from 13 residues. Per the germline V gene, CDR1 is SGHVS and CDR2 is FNYEAQ. J gave up 5 bases and V 3 bases, and 0 bases lay outside the gene matches. The full variable domain, with the rest looked up from reference TRBV7-6 and TRBJ2-2, is GAGVSQSPRYKVTKRGQDVALRCDPISGHVSLYWYRQALGQGPEFLTYFNYEAQQDKSGLPNDRFSAERPEGSISTLTIQRTEQRDSAMYRCASSLGGTGELFFGEGSRLTVL.

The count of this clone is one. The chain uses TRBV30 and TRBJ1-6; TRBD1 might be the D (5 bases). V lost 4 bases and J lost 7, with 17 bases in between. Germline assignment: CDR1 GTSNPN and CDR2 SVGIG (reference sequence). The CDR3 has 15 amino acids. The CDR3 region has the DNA TGTGCCTGGAATGTGCAGGGACGGGGGAATTCACCCCTCCACTTT. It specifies CAWNVQGRGNSPLHF.

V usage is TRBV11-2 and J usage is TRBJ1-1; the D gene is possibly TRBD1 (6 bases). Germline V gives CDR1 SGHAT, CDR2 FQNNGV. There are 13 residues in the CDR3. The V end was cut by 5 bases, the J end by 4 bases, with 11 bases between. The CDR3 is CASSPGVGTEAFF. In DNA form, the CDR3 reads TGTGCCAGCAGCCCAGGGGTTGGCACTGAAGCTTTCTTT. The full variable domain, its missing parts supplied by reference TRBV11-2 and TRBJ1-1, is EAGVAQSPRYKIIEKRQSVAFWCNPISGHATLYWYQQILGQGPKLLIQFQNNGVVDDSQLPKDRFSAERLKGVDSTLKIQPAKLEDSAVYLCASSPGVGTEAFFGQGTRLTVV.

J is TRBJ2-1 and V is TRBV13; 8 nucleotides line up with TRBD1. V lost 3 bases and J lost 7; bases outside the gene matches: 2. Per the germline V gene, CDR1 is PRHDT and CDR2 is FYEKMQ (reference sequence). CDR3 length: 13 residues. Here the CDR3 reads CASSLQGANEQFF. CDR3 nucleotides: TGTGCCAGCAGCTTGCAGGGGGCGAATGAGCAGTTCTTC.

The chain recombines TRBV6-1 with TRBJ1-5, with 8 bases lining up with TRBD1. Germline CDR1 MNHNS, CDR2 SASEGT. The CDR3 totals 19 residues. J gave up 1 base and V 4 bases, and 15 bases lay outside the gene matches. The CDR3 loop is CASSGKQGGLVGSNQPQHF. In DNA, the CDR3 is TGTGCCAGCAGTGGGAAACAGGGGGGTCTCGTCGGGAGCAATCAGCCCCAGCATTTT.

CDR3 region: CASSPGQGAYEQYF. CDR3 nucleotide sequence: TGTGCCAGCAGCCCGGGACAGGGGGCCTACGAGCAGTACTTC. The rearrangement uses TRBV6-5 and TRBJ2-7, with 11 bases aligning to TRBD1. The V segment lost 6 bases and the J segment 2 bases; nucleotides outside the gene matches: 3. Germline V gene sequence: CDR1 MNHEY, CDR2 SVGAGI. CDR3 length: 14 residues.

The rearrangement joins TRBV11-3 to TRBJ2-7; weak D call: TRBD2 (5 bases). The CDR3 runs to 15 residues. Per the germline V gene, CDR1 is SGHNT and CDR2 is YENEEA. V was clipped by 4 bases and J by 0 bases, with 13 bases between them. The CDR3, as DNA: TGTGCCAGCAGCTACCCCACCAGCGGCTCCTACGAGCAGTACTTC. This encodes CASSYPTSGSYEQYF. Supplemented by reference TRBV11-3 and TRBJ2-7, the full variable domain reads EAGVVQSPRYKIIEKKQPVAFWCNPISGHNTLYWYLQNLGQGPELLIRYENEEAVDDSQLPKDRFSAERLKGVDSTLKIQPAELGDSAVYLCASSYPTSGSYEQYFGPGTRLTVT.

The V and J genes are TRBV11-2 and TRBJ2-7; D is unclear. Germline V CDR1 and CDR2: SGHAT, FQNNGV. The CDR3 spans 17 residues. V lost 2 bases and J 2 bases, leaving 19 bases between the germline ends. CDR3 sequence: CASSLKTRPLLTYEQYF. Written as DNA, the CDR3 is TGTGCCAGCAGCTTAAAGACACGTCCCCTTCTCACCTACGAGCAGTACTTC.

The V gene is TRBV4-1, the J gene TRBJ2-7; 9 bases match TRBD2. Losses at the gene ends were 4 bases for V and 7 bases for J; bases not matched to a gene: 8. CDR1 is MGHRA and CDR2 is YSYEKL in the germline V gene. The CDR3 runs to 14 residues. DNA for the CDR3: TGCGCCAGCAGCCCCTCAGCGGGAGGTGGGGAGCAGTACTTC. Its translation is CASSPSAGGGEQYF.

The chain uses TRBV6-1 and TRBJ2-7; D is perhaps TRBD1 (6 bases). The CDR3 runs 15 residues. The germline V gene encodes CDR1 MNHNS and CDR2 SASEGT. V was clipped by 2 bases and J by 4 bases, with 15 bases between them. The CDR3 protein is CASSEMKGRGYEQYF. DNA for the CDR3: TGTGCCAGCAGTGAAATGAAGGGCAGGGGTTACGAGCAGTACTTC.

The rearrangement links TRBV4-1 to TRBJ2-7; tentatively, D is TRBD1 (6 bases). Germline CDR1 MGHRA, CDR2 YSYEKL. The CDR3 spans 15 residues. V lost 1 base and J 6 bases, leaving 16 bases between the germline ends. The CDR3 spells CASSQGRDKTSEQYF. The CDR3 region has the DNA TGCGCCAGCAGCCAAGGCCGGGACAAAACGTCCGAGCAGTACTTC.

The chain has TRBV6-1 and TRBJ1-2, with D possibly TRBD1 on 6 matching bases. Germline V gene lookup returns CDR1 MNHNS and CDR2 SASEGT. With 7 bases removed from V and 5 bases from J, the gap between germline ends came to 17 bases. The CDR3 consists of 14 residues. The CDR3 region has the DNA TGTGCCAGCAAAACCTTACAGGGAGAGTATGGCTACACCTTC. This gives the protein CASKTLQGEYGYTF.

CDR3 protein: CASSQLRMGMMNTEAFF. CDR3 nucleotides: TGTGCCAGCAGCCAGCTGAGGATGGGTATGATGAACACTGAAGCTTTCTTT. The V call is TRBV28, the J call TRBJ1-1; D is unclear. The ends were cut back, 6 bases at V and 0 bases at J, with 20 bases in the middle. Germline V gene sequence: CDR1 MDHEN, CDR2 SYDVKM. CDR3 size: 17 residues.

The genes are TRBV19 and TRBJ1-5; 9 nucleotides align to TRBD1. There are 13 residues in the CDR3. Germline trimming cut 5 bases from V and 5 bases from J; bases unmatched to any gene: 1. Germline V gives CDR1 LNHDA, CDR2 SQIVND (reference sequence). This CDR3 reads CASSGQGYQPQHF. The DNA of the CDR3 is TGTGCCAGTAGTGGACAGGGGTATCAGCCCCAGCATTTT. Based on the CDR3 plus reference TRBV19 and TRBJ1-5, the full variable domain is DGGITQSPKYLFRKEGQNVTLSCEQNLNHDAMYWYRQDPGQGLRLIYYSQIVNDFQKGDIAEGYSVSREKKESFPLTVTSAQKNPTAFYLCASSGQGYQPQHFGDGTRLSIL.